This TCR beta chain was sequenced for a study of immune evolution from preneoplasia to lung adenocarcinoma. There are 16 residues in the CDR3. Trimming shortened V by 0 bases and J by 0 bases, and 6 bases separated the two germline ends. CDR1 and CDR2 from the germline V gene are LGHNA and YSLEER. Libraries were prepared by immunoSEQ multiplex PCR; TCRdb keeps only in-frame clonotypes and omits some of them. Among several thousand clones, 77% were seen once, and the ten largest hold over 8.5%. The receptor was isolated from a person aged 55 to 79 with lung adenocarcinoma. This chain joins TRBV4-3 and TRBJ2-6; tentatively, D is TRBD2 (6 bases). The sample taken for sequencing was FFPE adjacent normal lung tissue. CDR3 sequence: CASSQEEGSGANVLTF. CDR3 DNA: TGCGCCAGCAGCCAAGAGGAGGGCTCTGGGGCCAACGTCCTGACTTTC.